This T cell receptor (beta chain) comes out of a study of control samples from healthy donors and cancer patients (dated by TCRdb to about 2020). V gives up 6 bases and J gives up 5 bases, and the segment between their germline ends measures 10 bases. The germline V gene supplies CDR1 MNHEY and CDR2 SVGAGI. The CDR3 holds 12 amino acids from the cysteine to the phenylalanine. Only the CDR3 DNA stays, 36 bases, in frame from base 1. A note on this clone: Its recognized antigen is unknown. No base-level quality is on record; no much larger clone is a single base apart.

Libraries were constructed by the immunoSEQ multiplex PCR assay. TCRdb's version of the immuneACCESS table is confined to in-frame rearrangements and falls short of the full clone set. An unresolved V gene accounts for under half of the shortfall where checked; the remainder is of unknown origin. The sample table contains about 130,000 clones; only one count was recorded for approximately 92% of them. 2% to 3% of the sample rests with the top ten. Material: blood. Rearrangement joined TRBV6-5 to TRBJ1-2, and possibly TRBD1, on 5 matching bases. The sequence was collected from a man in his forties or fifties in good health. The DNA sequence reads TGTGCCAGCAGCCTTGACAGTTATGGCTACACCTTC. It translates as CASSLDSYGYTF.